Listed here are 13 T cell receptor beta chains from one sample, sequenced in a study of T-cell reconstitution after alpha-beta-depleted transplantation in children. Preparation of the TCRbeta library was carried out with unique molecular identifiers. TCRdb ran MiXCR on the PCR reads and lists one entry per CDR3 protein. The sample yields fewer than 550,000 distinct CDR3 sequences, about 16% seen once. This sample comprised PBMCs, mostly from graft donor cells, obtained 360 days after TCRalphabeta/CD19-depleted stem cell transplant. Every receptor here comes from a boy under two years old who had a stem cell transplant for Wiskott-Aldrich syndrome, so the T cells may come from the graft donor.

With respect to this clonotype: As the CDR3 is not closed by the conserved phenylalanine or tryptophan, this likely results from a read error. The rearrangement links TRBV29-1 to TRBJ2-1; 7 bases align to TRBD1. V lost 6 bases, J lost 10 bases, and 9 bases stayed unmatched. Germline values: CDR1 SQVTM, CDR2 ANQGSEA. CDR3 length equals 12 residues. This CDR3 is CSVSGQSSEQFL. CDR3 in DNA: TGCAGCGTATCGGGACAGTCCTCAGAGCAGTTCCTC.

This clonotype was counted between two and nine times. The chain couples TRBV5-1 to TRBJ2-1; D might be TRBD1 (6 bases). The CDR3 contains 14 residues. Germline V CDR1 and CDR2: SGHRS, YFSETQ. V was shortened by 2 bases and J by 4 bases, with 10 bases between the two germline ends. The CDR3 reads CASSLADRYNEQFF. The CDR3 region has the DNA TGCGCCAGCAGCTTAGCGGACAGATACAATGAGCAGTTCTTC. Supplemented by reference TRBV5-1 and TRBJ2-1, the full variable domain reads KAGVTQTPRYLIKTRGQQVTLSCSPISGHRSVSWYQQTPGQGLQFLFEYFSETQRNKGNFPGRFSGRQFSNSRSEMNVSTLELGDSALYLCASSLADRYNEQFFGPGTRLTVL.

This clonotype has just a few counts. The V gene is TRBV15, the J gene TRBJ2-4; 10 bases align to TRBD2. Germline CDR1 LNHNV, CDR2 YYDKDF (reference sequence). This CDR3 is 16 amino acids long. With V trimmed by 1 base and J by 6 bases, 6 bases remained unmatched. This CDR3 reads CATSRAASGRVNIQYF. In nucleotides, the CDR3 is TGTGCCACCAGCAGAGCAGCTAGCGGGAGAGTAAACATTCAGTACTTC.

This clonotype was seen a few times. The chain has TRBV29-1 and TRBJ2-5, with 14 nucleotides matching TRBD2. V gave up 6 bases and J gave up 7 bases; unmatched junction bases: 7. CDR1 is SQVTM, CDR2 ANQGSEA, per germline. CDR3 length: 14 residues. The CDR3 here is CSVRLAGGPGTQYF. In DNA, the CDR3 is TGCAGCGTCCGACTAGCGGGAGGGCCGGGGACCCAGTACTTC.

This clonotype was found a few times. The CDR3 is CASSLAGALNEKLFF. DNA for the CDR3: TGTGCCAGCAGTTTAGCGGGGGCACTTAATGAAAAACTGTTTTTT. The chain joins TRBV12-3 or TRBV12-4 to TRBJ1-4; TRBD1 might be the D (6 bases). V gave up 0 bases and J gave up 4 bases, with 9 bases separating them. The CDR3 is made up of 15 amino acids.

The chain joins TRBV15 to TRBJ2-7; a possible D gene is TRBD2 (6 bases). Trimming stripped 6 bases from V and 1 base from J, with 10 bases between. The CDR3 loop spans 13 amino acids. Germline V gives CDR1 LNHNV, CDR2 YYDKDF (reference sequence). CDR3 residues: CATRVEGSYEQYF. In DNA form, the CDR3 reads TGTGCCACCAGGGTGGAGGGGTCCTACGAGCAGTACTTC.

This clonotype was seen a handful of times. The V and J genes are TRBV7-8 and TRBJ1-3; a possible D gene is TRBD1 (6 bases). This CDR3 spans 16 amino acids. Trimming took 3 bases from V and 4 from J, leaving 16 bases between them. The germline gives CDR1 SGHVS, CDR2 FQNEAQ. The CDR3 sequence: CASSFTGSRGGNTIYF. The CDR3, as DNA: TGTGCCAGCAGCTTTACAGGGTCCCGAGGAGGAAACACCATATATTTT.

Of note for this clonotype: Germline is not matched at one junction end, which may reflect a read error. The chain joins TRBV12-3 or TRBV12-4 to TRBJ2-1, with 7 bases aligning to TRBD2. This CDR3 is built from 12 residues. CDR3 DNA sequence: TGTGCCAGCAGTTTGGTCGGGAGGTTTATGATCTTC. Its translation: CASSLVGRFMIF.

CDR3 sequence: CASSLDLFTDTQYF. CDR3 nucleotides: TGTGCCAGCAGCTTAGATCTTTTCACAGATACGCAGTATTTT. The chain uses TRBV7-2 and TRBJ2-3; D ambiguous. From germline, CDR1 is SGHTA and CDR2 FQGNSA. The CDR3 spans 14 residues. Trimming stripped 1 base from V and 2 bases from J, with 7 bases between.

This clonotype was detected a few times. The chain employs TRBV7-6 and TRBJ2-1; D unclear. Germline V lookup: CDR1 SGHVS, CDR2 FNYEAQ. V was cut by 3 bases and J by 3 bases, with 15 bases left in between. The CDR3 spans 16 residues. CDR3 DNA: TGTGCCAGCAGCTTTGGCGTTCTAATGGGCTACAATGAGCAGTTCTTC. The encoded protein is CASSFGVLMGYNEQFF.

This chain connects TRBV5-1 to TRBJ2-5, with D hard to call. Trimming removed 4 bases from V and 5 bases from J, with 9 bases in between. Per germline, CDR1 SGHRS and CDR2 YFSETQ. The CDR3 is made up of 12 amino acids. In nucleotides, the CDR3 is TGCGCCAGCAGCCAAACAATGGAGACCCAGTACTTC. It specifies CASSQTMETQYF.

There are a few counts of this clonotype. This chain uses TRBV12-3 or TRBV12-4 with TRBJ2-1, with 13 bases lining up with TRBD2. J gave up 5 bases and V 3 bases, and 1 base lay outside the gene matches. CDR3 length: 15 residues. The CDR3 loop is CASSFGTSGNNEQFF. CDR3 sequence (DNA): TGTGCCAGCAGTTTTGGGACTAGCGGGAACAATGAGCAGTTCTTC.

The rearrangement joins TRBV18 to TRBJ2-7; D gene uncertain. Germline CDR1 is KGHSH and CDR2 is LQKENI. This CDR3 contains 14 residues. V was pared by 1 base and J by 7 bases, with 14 bases between. The CDR3 sequence: CASSPLTPSTEQYF. CDR3 DNA sequence: TGTGCCAGCTCACCACTCACGCCCTCTACGGAGCAGTACTTC. Drawing the rest from reference TRBV18 and TRBJ2-7, the complete variable domain is NAGVMQNPRHLVRRRGQEARLRCSPMKGHSHVYWYRQLPEEGLKFMVYLQKENIIDESGMPKERFSAEFPKEGPSILRIQQVVRGDSAAYFCASSPLTPSTEQYFGPGTRLTVT.